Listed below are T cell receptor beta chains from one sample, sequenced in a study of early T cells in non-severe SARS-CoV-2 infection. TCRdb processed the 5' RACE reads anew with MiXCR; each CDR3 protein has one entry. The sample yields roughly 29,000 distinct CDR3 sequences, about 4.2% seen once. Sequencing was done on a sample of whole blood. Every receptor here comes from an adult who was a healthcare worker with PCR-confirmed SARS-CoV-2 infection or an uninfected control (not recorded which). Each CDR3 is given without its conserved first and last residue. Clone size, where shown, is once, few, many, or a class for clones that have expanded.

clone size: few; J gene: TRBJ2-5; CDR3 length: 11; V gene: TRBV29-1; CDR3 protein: SVDGDTRETQY
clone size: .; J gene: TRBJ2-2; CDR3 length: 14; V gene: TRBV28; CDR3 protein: ASRPDSGKIAGELF
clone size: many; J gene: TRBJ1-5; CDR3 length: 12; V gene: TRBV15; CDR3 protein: ATSRGPTNQPQH
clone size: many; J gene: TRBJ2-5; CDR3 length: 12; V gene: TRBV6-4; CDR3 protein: ASSDIEKGETQY
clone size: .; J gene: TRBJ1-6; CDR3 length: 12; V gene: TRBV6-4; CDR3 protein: ASSEQGGSSPLH
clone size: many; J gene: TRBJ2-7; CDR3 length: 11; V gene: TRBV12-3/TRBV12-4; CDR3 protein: ASSLRTRYEQY
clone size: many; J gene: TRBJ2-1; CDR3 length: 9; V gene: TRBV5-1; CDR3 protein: ASRDINEQF
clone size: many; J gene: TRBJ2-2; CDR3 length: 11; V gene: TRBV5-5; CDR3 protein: ASSRTGTGELF
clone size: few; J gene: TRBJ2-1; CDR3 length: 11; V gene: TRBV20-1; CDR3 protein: SARDLERGEQF
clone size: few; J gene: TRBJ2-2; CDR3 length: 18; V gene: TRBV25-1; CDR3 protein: ASTGALGLAGGLNTGELF
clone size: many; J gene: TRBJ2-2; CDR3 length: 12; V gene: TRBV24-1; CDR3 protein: ATSDSVASGELF
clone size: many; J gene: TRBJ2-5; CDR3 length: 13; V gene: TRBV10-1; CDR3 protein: ASSDPGGLPETQY
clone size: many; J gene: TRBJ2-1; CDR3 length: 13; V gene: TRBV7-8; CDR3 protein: ASSSLTGSYNEQF
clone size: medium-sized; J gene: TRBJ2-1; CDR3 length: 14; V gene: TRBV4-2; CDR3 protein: ASSQAMSSGHNEQF
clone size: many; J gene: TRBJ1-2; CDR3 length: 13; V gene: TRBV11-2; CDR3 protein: ASSLVTAGPYGYT
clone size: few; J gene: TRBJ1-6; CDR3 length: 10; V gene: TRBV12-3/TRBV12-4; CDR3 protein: ASRIFNSPLH
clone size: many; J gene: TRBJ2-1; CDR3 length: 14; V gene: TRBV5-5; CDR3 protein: ASSLAGATSYNEQF
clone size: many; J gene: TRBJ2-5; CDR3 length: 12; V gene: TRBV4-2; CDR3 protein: ASSHGAGVETQY
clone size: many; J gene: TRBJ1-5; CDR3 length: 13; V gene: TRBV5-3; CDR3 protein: ARSLWDRNHQPQH
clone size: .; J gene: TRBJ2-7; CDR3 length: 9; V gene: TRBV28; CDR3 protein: ASRANREQY
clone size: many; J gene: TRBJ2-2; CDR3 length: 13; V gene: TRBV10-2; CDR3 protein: ASKTGTGYHGELF
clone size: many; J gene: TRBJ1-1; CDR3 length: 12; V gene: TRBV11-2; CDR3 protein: ASSLQGGFTEAF
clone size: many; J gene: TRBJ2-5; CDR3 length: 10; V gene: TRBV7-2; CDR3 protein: ASSAEKETQY
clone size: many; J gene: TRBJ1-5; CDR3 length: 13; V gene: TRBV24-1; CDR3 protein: ATSDSGGDYQPQH
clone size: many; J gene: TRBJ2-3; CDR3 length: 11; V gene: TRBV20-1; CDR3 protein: SARNRSTDTQY
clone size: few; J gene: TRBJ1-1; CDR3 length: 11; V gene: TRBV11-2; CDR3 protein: ASSGVMNTEAF
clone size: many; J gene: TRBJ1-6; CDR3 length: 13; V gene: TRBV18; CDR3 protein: ASSPEAVTNSPLH
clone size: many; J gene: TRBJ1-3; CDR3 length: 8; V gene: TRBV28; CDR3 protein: ASKRNTIY
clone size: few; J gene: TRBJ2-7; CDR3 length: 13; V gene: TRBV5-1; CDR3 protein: ASSLQDNLQREQY
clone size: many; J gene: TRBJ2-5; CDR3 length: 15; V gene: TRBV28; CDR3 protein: ASSSRLAGGLQETQY
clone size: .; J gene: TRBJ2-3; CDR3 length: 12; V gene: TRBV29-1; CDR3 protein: SASTGLGTDTQY
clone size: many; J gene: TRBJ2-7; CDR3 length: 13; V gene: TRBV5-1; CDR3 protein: ASSPGLAGSYEQY
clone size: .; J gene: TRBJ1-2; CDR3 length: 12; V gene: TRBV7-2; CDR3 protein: ASSRTGGTYGYT
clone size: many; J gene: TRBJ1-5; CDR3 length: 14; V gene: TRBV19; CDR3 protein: ASSSRAPTAILPQH
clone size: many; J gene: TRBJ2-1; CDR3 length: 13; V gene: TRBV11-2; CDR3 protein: ASSFGTGSYNEQF
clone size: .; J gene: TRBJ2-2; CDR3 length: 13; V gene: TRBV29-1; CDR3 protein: SALRQGASTGELF
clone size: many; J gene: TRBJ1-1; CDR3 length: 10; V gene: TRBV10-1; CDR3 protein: ASSLGSTEAF
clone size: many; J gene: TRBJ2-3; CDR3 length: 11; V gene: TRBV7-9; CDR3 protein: ASSPRGPDTQY
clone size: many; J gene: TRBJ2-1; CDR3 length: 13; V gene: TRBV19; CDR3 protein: ASSFDPPSYNEQF
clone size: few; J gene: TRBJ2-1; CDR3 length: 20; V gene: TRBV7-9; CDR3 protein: ASSPSPSGTSGGAGSYNEQF
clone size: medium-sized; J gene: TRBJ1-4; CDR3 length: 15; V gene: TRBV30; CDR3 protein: AWSVSLGQWNREKLF
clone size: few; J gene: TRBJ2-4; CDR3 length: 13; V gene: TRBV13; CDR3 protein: ASSLVTSGKNIQY
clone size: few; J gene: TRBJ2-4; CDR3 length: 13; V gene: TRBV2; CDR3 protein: ASSGAGPKPHAQY
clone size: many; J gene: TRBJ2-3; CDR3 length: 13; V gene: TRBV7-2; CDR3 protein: ASSRTSGAQDTQY
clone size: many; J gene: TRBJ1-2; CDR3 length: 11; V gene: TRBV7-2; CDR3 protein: ASSPGTVSGYT
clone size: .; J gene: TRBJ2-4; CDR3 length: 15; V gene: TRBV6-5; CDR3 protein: ASTSLSGGLAKNIQY
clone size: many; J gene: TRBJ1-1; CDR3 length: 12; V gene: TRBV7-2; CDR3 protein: ASSLMGRGTEAF
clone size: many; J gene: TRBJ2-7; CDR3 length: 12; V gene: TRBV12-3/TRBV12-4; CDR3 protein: ASSSRDRAIEQY
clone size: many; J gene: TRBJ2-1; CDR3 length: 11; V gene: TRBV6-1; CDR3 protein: ASSKDSINEQF
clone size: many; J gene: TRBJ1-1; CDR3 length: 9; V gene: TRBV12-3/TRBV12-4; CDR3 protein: ASSLGTKAF
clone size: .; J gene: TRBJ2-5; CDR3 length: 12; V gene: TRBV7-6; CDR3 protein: ASSFGTNQETQY
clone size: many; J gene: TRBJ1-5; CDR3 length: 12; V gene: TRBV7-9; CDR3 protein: ASSSWAFTEPQH
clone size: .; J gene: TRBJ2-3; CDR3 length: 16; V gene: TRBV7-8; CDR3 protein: ASSLASSGGRSMRTQY
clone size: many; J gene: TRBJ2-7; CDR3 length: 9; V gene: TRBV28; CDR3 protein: ASSLGYEQY
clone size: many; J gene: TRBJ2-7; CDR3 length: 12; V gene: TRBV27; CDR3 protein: ASSSVTRGYEQY